These 15 T cell receptor beta chains came from one sample sequenced in a study of blood T cells in healthy people across ages. The use of a sample-barcoded 5' primer and a J-beta primer mix characterized a second PCR of about 7 to 12 cycles. One entry per CDR3 protein results from TCRdb running MiXCR on the 5' RACE reads. The sample records around 1.5 million distinct CDR3 sequences, about 31% being singletons. The sequencing sample was made of blood. The receptors originated from a woman aged 30 to 39 in good health.

This clonotype was detected a few times. The chain employs TRBV4-2 and TRBJ2-1; 8 bases match TRBD2. Germline CDR1 and CDR2: LGHNA and YNFKEQ. Germline trimming cut 3 bases from V and 5 bases from J; bases unmatched to any gene: 15. The CDR3 spans 18 residues. The CDR3: CASSQALLSGGAHNEQFF. The CDR3 DNA reads TGTGCCAGCAGCCAGGCCCTCTTGAGCGGGGGCGCCCACAATGAGCAGTTCTTC.

The chain uses TRBV18 and TRBJ1-1; TRBD1 matches 10 bases. Germline V gene data show CDR1 as KGHSH and CDR2 as LQKENI. V lost 4 bases, J lost 1 base, and 6 bases stayed unmatched. The CDR3 runs 16 residues. This CDR3 is CASSRDRGQKNTEAFF. CDR3 DNA: TGTGCCAGCTCACGAGACAGGGGGCAGAAGAACACTGAAGCTTTCTTT.

This chain uses TRBV7-9 with TRBJ2-3, with 7 bases matching TRBD2. This CDR3 is 18 amino acids long. The ends lost 5 bases at V and 3 bases at J; junction bases unmatched: 17. Germline CDR1 SEHNR, CDR2 FQNEAQ (reference sequence). Here the CDR3 reads CASSPIVGGKGKTDTQYF. Here the CDR3 DNA reads TGTGCCAGCAGCCCAATAGTCGGGGGGAAGGGGAAGACAGATACGCAGTATTTT.

This clonotype was seen only a few times. The chain carries TRBV18 and TRBJ1-1; no clear D gene. V lost 3 bases to trimming and J lost 3 bases, with 8 bases between them. CDR3 size: 13 residues. The germline V gene encodes CDR1 KGHSH and CDR2 LQKENI. The CDR3 DNA follows: TGTGCCAGCTCACCCCCAGAGTACACTGAAGCTTTCTTT. This encodes CASSPPEYTEAFF.

This clonotype showed up just a few times. The V and J genes are TRBV9 and TRBJ2-6; 8 nucleotides agree with TRBD1. The CDR3 sequence is 16 residues long. The germline V gene has CDR1 SGDLS and CDR2 YYNGEE. V lost 3 bases to trimming and J lost 4 bases; unmatched junction nucleotides: 6. The CDR3 DNA sequence: TGTGCCAGCAGCGGGTTCAGGGGGCGAGGGGCCAACGTCCTGACTTTC. This sequence encodes CASSGFRGRGANVLTF. Drawing the rest from reference TRBV9 and TRBJ2-6, the complete variable domain is DSGVTQTPKHLITATGQRVTLRCSPRSGDLSVYWYQQSLDQGLQFLIQYYNGEERAKGNILERFSAQQFPDLHSELNLSSLELGDSALYFCASSGFRGRGANVLTFGAGSRLTVL.

The rearrangement uses TRBV9 and TRBJ2-1; tentatively, D is TRBD1 or TRBD2 (5 bases each). Germline assignment: CDR1 SGDLS and CDR2 YYNGEE. This CDR3 region has 13 residues. Trimming took 0 bases from V and 9 from J, leaving 10 bases between them. The CDR3 region is CASSVGDRGEQFF. The CDR3 DNA follows: TGTGCCAGCAGCGTAGGGGACCGGGGTGAGCAGTTCTTC.

This clonotype was found a few times. The gene calls are TRBV7-2 and TRBJ1-5; D remains unclear. Germline V lookup: CDR1 SGHTA, CDR2 FQGNSA. V was trimmed by 1 base and J by 3 bases, leaving 13 bases between them. This CDR3 contains 16 residues. CDR3 DNA sequence: TGTGCCAGCAGCTTAGGAGGACTCCGTACCAATCAGCCCCAGCATTTT. Translated, it gives CASSLGGLRTNQPQHF.

V is TRBV29-1 and J is TRBJ1-2; D call uncertain. Germline assignment: CDR1 SQVTM and CDR2 ANQGSEA. V was clipped by 1 base and J by 7 bases, with 10 bases between them. CDR3 length: 12 amino acids. This chain's CDR3 is CSVEAPWGGYTF. The CDR3 DNA follows: TGCAGCGTTGAAGCTCCGTGGGGTGGCTACACCTTC. The full variable domain, its missing parts supplied by reference TRBV29-1 and TRBJ1-2, is SAVISQKPSRDICQRGTSLTIQCQVDSQVTMMFWYRQQPGQSLTLIATANQGSEATYESGFVIDKFPISRPNLTFSTLTVSNMSPEDSSIYLCSVEAPWGGYTFGSGTRLTVV.

The CDR3 sequence: CSATRPGTGVGEQFF. The CDR3 DNA reads TGCAGTGCTACTAGGCCCGGGACAGGGGTTGGGGAGCAGTTCTTC. The chain couples TRBV20-1 to TRBJ2-1, with 10 bases lining up with TRBD1. The CDR3 is made up of 15 amino acids. V trimming: 4 bases; J trimming: 10 bases; junction bases outside the gene matches: 13. CDR1 is DFQATT, CDR2 SNEGSKA, per germline (reference sequence).

This clonotype has more than one count but fewer than ten. The rearrangement joins TRBV9 to TRBJ2-1; perhaps TRBD1 as D (5 bases). This CDR3 spans 15 amino acids. Germline V lookup: CDR1 SGDLS, CDR2 YYNGEE. V was shortened by 2 bases and J by 7 bases, with 16 bases between the two germline ends. The CDR3 loop is CASSVGPIQRNEQFF. The CDR3 DNA is TGTGCCAGCAGCGTGGGGCCTATACAAAGGAATGAGCAGTTCTTC.

The chain joins TRBV12-3 or TRBV12-4 to TRBJ2-7; 9 bases map to TRBD2. Judging by the DNA end, TRBJ2-5 fits better; the J call may be wrong. CDR3 size: 16 residues. The CDR3 DNA reads TGTGCCAGCACCAAGACTTGCGGGGGGGCTAGAGAGACCCAGTACTTC. As protein: CASTKTCGGARETQYF.

The table lists this clonotype with a few counts. V usage is TRBV20-1 and J usage is TRBJ2-1, with D hard to call. CDR1 and CDR2 from the germline V gene are DFQATT and SNEGSKA (reference sequence). Trimming shortened V by 1 base and J by 8 bases, and 21 bases separated the two germline ends. The CDR3 is 16 amino acids. CDR3 sequence (DNA): TGCAGTGCTAGAGGAGGTCGAAGGGCTCTAAGGGATGAGCAGTTCTTC. This encodes CSARGGRRALRDEQFF.

This clonotype was found a few times. Being one base from a much bigger clone, this may be a read error. The V and J genes are TRBV29-1 and TRBJ2-1; D tentatively reads TRBD1 or TRBD2 (5 bases each). Trimming took 7 bases from V and 9 from J, leaving 22 bases between them. This CDR3 is built from 14 residues. From germline, CDR1 is SQVTM and CDR2 ANQGSEA. For the CDR3, the DNA is TGCAGCGCCGGGGCCCCCACAATGTACGGTGAGCAGTTCTTC. Encoded protein: CSAGAPTMYGEQFF.

This clonotype has a handful of counts. CDR3 DNA sequence: TGTGCCAGCAGTTACTCCTCCCAGGGGCTAGACTATGGCTACACCTTC. It specifies CASSYSSQGLDYGYTF. This chain connects TRBV6-5 to TRBJ1-2; TRBD1 is a possible D gene (6 bases). Germline values: CDR1 MNHEY, CDR2 SVGAGI. This CDR3 region has 16 residues. The V and J ends lost 0 bases and 3 bases respectively, with 14 bases between them.

V gene TRBV20-1 combines with J gene TRBJ2-1; a weak D match, TRBD2 (5 bases). V lost 5 bases to trimming and J lost 4 bases, with 18 bases between them. Germline V gene lookup returns CDR1 DFQATT and CDR2 SNEGSKA (reference sequence). The CDR3 is 15 amino acids. The CDR3 protein is CSAGSAVPSYNEQFF. The CDR3 bases are TGCAGTGCTGGTAGCGCGGTCCCGTCTTACAATGAGCAGTTCTTC.